These T cell receptor beta chains were read from a single sample in a study of blood T cell repertoires in COVID-19. Repertoires were generated with immunoSEQ multiplex PCR, while TCRdb's copy carries only in-frame clones and drops some. The sample lists fewer than 55,000 clones; approximately 85% were seen once. Sequenced: peripheral blood. These receptors were taken from a woman aged 55-70 years with acute or convalescent COVID-19. Both conserved end residues are part of each CDR3. The D gene is left open where the match is weak. Some rows have no size entry. The others give once, few or many, or a class for an expanded clone.

d_gene: TRBD1
v_gene: TRBV19
abundance: NA
j_gene: TRBJ1-2
CDR3aa: CASSTDRGLRYGYTF
CDR3nt: TGTGCCAGTAGTACGGACAGGGGGCTTCGTTATGGCTACACCTTC

d_gene: TRBD1
v_gene: TRBV5-8
abundance: NA
j_gene: TRBJ1-2
CDR3aa: CASSYRTGDPSNYGYTF
CDR3nt: TGTGCCAGCAGCTACCGGACAGGGGACCCGTCTAACTATGGCTACACCTTC

d_gene: TRBD1
v_gene: TRBV2
abundance: NA
j_gene: TRBJ1-1
CDR3aa: CASREIGTGVKAFF
CDR3nt: TGTGCCAGCAGGGAGATCGGGACAGGGGTTAAAGCTTTCTTT

d_gene: TRBD2
v_gene: TRBV5-4
abundance: NA
j_gene: TRBJ2-1
CDR3aa: CASSLPAGERNEQFF
CDR3nt: TGTGCCAGCAGCTTGCCAGCGGGAGAACGAAATGAGCAGTTCTTC

d_gene: NA
v_gene: TRBV5-1
abundance: NA
j_gene: TRBJ1-2
CDR3aa: CASSPARYGYTF
CDR3nt: TGCGCCAGCAGCCCGGCGCGGTATGGCTACACCTTC

d_gene: TRBD1
v_gene: TRBV19
abundance: few
j_gene: TRBJ1-1
CDR3aa: CASRIGTANTEAFF
CDR3nt: TGTGCCAGTAGGATCGGGACAGCCAACACTGAAGCTTTCTTT

d_gene: NA
v_gene: TRBV12-3/TRBV12-4
abundance: few
j_gene: TRBJ1-6
CDR3aa: CASSFRGRAPLHF
CDR3nt: TGTGCCAGCAGTTTCAGGGGTCGGGCACCCCTCCACTTT

d_gene: NA
v_gene: TRBV5-1
abundance: NA
j_gene: TRBJ2-2
CDR3aa: CASSRIGWGPGTGELFF
CDR3nt: TGCGCCAGCAGCCGCATAGGTTGGGGGCCGGGCACCGGGGAGCTGTTTTTT

d_gene: TRBD2
v_gene: TRBV10-1
abundance: NA
j_gene: TRBJ2-1
CDR3aa: CASSRAAGGDNEQFF
CDR3nt: TGCGCCAGCAGTCGAGCAGCGGGAGGCGACAATGAGCAGTTCTTC

d_gene: NA
v_gene: TRBV9
abundance: NA
j_gene: TRBJ1-4
CDR3aa: CASSVNERTNEKLFF
CDR3nt: TGTGCCAGCAGCGTAAACGAACGGACTAATGAAAAACTGTTTTTT

d_gene: NA
v_gene: TRBV5-4
abundance: few
j_gene: TRBJ1-5
CDR3aa: CASSLAGQPQHF
CDR3nt: TGTGCCAGCAGCTTGGCCGGTCAGCCCCAGCATTTT

d_gene: NA
v_gene: TRBV9
abundance: NA
j_gene: TRBJ2-2
CDR3aa: CASSVSGANTGELFF
CDR3nt: TGTGCCAGCAGCGTATCAGGCGCGAACACCGGGGAGCTGTTTTTT

d_gene: TRBD1
v_gene: TRBV30
abundance: NA
j_gene: TRBJ2-3
CDR3aa: CAWSSFGTVATDTQYF
CDR3nt: TGTGCCTGGAGTTCCTTTGGGACAGTAGCCACAGATACGCAGTATTTT

d_gene: NA
v_gene: TRBV9
abundance: NA
j_gene: TRBJ2-1
CDR3aa: CASSVGLARAYNEQFF
CDR3nt: TGTGCCAGCAGCGTAGGGCTAGCGCGAGCCTACAATGAGCAGTTCTTC

d_gene: NA
v_gene: TRBV11-2
abundance: NA
j_gene: TRBJ2-6
CDR3aa: CASSAPAGVISGANVLTF
CDR3nt: TGTGCCAGCAGCGCCCCGGCAGGGGTTATCTCTGGGGCCAACGTCCTGACTTTC

d_gene: TRBD1
v_gene: TRBV3-1/TRBV3-2
abundance: NA
j_gene: TRBJ1-5
CDR3aa: CASSQAGGANQPQHF
CDR3nt: TGTGCCAGCAGCCAAGCAGGGGGCGCGAATCAGCCCCAGCATTTT

d_gene: NA
v_gene: TRBV7-9
abundance: NA
j_gene: TRBJ1-2
CDR3aa: CASRGRRSSSGYTF
CDR3nt: TGTGCCAGCAGGGGTCGGAGATCCTCCTCTGGCTACACCTTC

d_gene: TRBD1
v_gene: TRBV28
abundance: once
j_gene: TRBJ1-2
CDR3aa: CASSTTGDGYGYTF
CDR3nt: TGTGCCAGCAGTACGACAGGGGATGGGTATGGCTACACCTTC

d_gene: TRBD1
v_gene: TRBV23-1
abundance: NA
j_gene: TRBJ2-2
CDR3aa: CASSHGGTGATGELFF
CDR3nt: TGCGCCAGCAGTCACGGGGGGACAGGGGCCACCGGGGAGCTGTTTTTT

d_gene: TRBD1
v_gene: TRBV30
abundance: once
j_gene: TRBJ1-2
CDR3aa: CAWKRTGPLDYGYTF
CDR3nt: TGTGCCTGGAAGAGGACAGGGCCTTTGGACTATGGCTACACCTTC

d_gene: TRBD1
v_gene: TRBV3-1/TRBV3-2
abundance: NA
j_gene: TRBJ2-2
CDR3aa: CASSQVPGGTGELFF
CDR3nt: TGTGCCAGCAGCCAAGTTCCAGGGGGAACCGGGGAGCTGTTTTTT

d_gene: TRBD2
v_gene: TRBV15
abundance: NA
j_gene: TRBJ2-2
CDR3aa: CATRGSGGANTGELFF
CDR3nt: TGTGCCACCAGAGGTAGCGGGGGGGCGAACACCGGGGAGCTGTTTTTT

d_gene: NA
v_gene: TRBV7-2
abundance: few
j_gene: TRBJ2-7
CDR3aa: CASSLWSAYEQYF
CDR3nt: TGTGCCAGCAGCTTATGGAGCGCCTACGAGCAGTACTTC

d_gene: TRBD1
v_gene: TRBV5-1
abundance: NA
j_gene: TRBJ1-1
CDR3aa: CASSLEGTARGTEAFF
CDR3nt: TGCGCCAGCAGCTTGGAGGGGACAGCCAGGGGGACTGAAGCTTTCTTT

d_gene: TRBD2
v_gene: TRBV2
abundance: NA
j_gene: TRBJ2-5
CDR3aa: CASSEPLGGRASQETQYF
CDR3nt: TGTGCCAGCAGTGAACCGCTTGGCGGGAGGGCATCCCAAGAGACCCAGTACTTC

d_gene: NA
v_gene: TRBV5-1
abundance: NA
j_gene: TRBJ1-6
CDR3aa: CASSLGGMSSPLHF
CDR3nt: TGCGCCAGCAGCTTGGGAGGGATGAGTTCACCCCTCCACTTT

d_gene: NA
v_gene: TRBV6-5
abundance: few
j_gene: TRBJ1-1
CDR3aa: CASSSGQGGGDTEAFF
CDR3nt: TGTGCCAGCAGTTCCGGGCAGGGTGGAGGGGACACTGAAGCTTTCTTT

d_gene: NA
v_gene: TRBV6-5
abundance: NA
j_gene: TRBJ2-1
CDR3aa: CASRGLLGGEQFF
CDR3nt: TGTGCCAGCAGGGGACTCCTTGGGGGTGAGCAGTTCTTC

d_gene: NA
v_gene: TRBV4-1
abundance: NA
j_gene: TRBJ1-4
CDR3aa: CASSRFDREKLFF
CDR3nt: TGCGCCAGCAGCCGGTTTGACAGGGAAAAACTGTTTTTT

d_gene: TRBD1
v_gene: TRBV3-1/TRBV3-2
abundance: few
j_gene: TRBJ1-2
CDR3aa: CASSRGQSYGYTF
CDR3nt: TGTGCCAGCAGCCGGGGACAGAGCTATGGCTACACCTTC

d_gene: TRBD2
v_gene: TRBV7-8
abundance: NA
j_gene: TRBJ2-7
CDR3aa: CASSYKSVGGGTPYEQYF
CDR3nt: TGTGCCAGCAGCTACAAATCGGTCGGCGGGGGAACGCCCTACGAGCAGTACTTC

d_gene: TRBD2
v_gene: TRBV28
abundance: NA
j_gene: TRBJ2-2
CDR3aa: CASNPGGLGTGELFF
CDR3nt: TGTGCCAGCAACCCGGGGGGGCTGGGGACCGGGGAGCTGTTTTTT

d_gene: NA
v_gene: TRBV12-3/TRBV12-4
abundance: once
j_gene: TRBJ1-1
CDR3aa: CASRSQGYTEAFF
CDR3nt: TGTGCCAGCAGGAGCCAGGGATACACTGAAGCTTTCTTT

d_gene: TRBD2
v_gene: TRBV5-1
abundance: NA
j_gene: TRBJ2-7
CDR3aa: CASTPSGGFRSSYEQYF
CDR3nt: TGCGCCAGCACCCCTAGCGGGGGGTTTCGGAGCTCCTACGAGCAGTACTTC

d_gene: TRBD2
v_gene: TRBV6-9
abundance: once
j_gene: TRBJ2-3
CDR3aa: CASSYSKRGGADTQYF
CDR3nt: TGTGCCAGCAGTTATTCGAAGCGGGGGGGGGCAGATACGCAGTATTTT

d_gene: NA
v_gene: TRBV19
abundance: few
j_gene: TRBJ1-2
CDR3aa: CASSSTPRSGLGRIGYTF
CDR3nt: TGTGCCAGTAGTTCGACCCCCCGGTCAGGGTTAGGTCGGATTGGCTACACCTTC

d_gene: NA
v_gene: TRBV5-1
abundance: NA
j_gene: TRBJ2-1
CDR3aa: CASSLALRAGLDEQFF
CDR3nt: TGCGCCAGCAGCTTGGCCCTGAGGGCAGGTTTGGATGAGCAGTTCTTC

d_gene: TRBD1
v_gene: TRBV4-1
abundance: NA
j_gene: TRBJ1-2
CDR3aa: CASSQFTGGYGYTF
CDR3nt: TGCGCCAGCAGCCAATTTACAGGGGGCTATGGCTACACCTTC

d_gene: TRBD1
v_gene: TRBV27
abundance: NA
j_gene: TRBJ2-2
CDR3aa: CASSLSKTGDGELFF
CDR3nt: TGTGCCAGCAGTTTATCGAAGACAGGGGACGGGGAGCTGTTTTTT

d_gene: TRBD1
v_gene: TRBV19
abundance: medium-sized
j_gene: TRBJ2-2
CDR3aa: CASGQGPNTGELFF
CDR3nt: TGTGCCAGCGGACAGGGGCCAAACACCGGGGAGCTGTTTTTT

d_gene: TRBD1
v_gene: TRBV19
abundance: NA
j_gene: TRBJ1-2
CDR3aa: CASTWSGQANYGYTF
CDR3nt: TGTGCCAGTACCTGGTCGGGACAGGCTAACTATGGCTACACCTTC